These T cell receptor beta chains were read from a single sample in a study of CD8 T cells in Susac syndrome. TCRdb itself ran the immunoSEQ multiplex PCR reads through MiXCR, one entry per CDR3 protein. Here the sample spans roughly 220,000 distinct CDR3 sequences, roughly 93% being singletons. Sequencing was carried out using CD4+ T cells from PBMCs. Source of these receptors: a human donor with Susac syndrome. Both conserved end residues are part of each CDR3. Each record gives: J gene, D gene, clone size, V gene, CDR3 protein, CDR3 DNA. The D gene is left open where the match is weak. Rows give clone size only sometimes, using once, few, many, or a class for an expanded clone.

J gene: TRBJ2-3; D gene: -; clone size: -; V gene: TRBV12-3/TRBV12-4; CDR3 protein: CASHEGGSTDTQYF; CDR3 DNA: TGTGCCAGCCATGAGGGCGGGTCCACAGATACGCAGTATTTT
J gene: TRBJ2-3; D gene: -; clone size: -; V gene: TRBV6-5; CDR3 protein: CASSSTKSPRSQYF; CDR3 DNA: TGTGCCAGCAGTTCTACAAAATCCCCTCGTTCGCAGTATTTT
J gene: TRBJ1-2; D gene: TRBD1; clone size: few; V gene: TRBV7-3; CDR3 protein: CASSKGGDYGYTF; CDR3 DNA: TGTGCCAGCAGTAAAGGGGGCGACTATGGCTACACCTTC
J gene: TRBJ1-2; D gene: -; clone size: -; V gene: TRBV30; CDR3 protein: CAWRSLGNYGYTF; CDR3 DNA: TGTGCCTGGAGATCTTTGGGGAACTATGGCTACACCTTC
J gene: TRBJ2-7; D gene: TRBD2; clone size: -; V gene: TRBV9; CDR3 protein: CASSPGEGRPYEQYF; CDR3 DNA: TGTGCCAGCAGCCCCGGGGAGGGTCGGCCCTACGAGCAGTACTTC
J gene: TRBJ1-5; D gene: -; clone size: -; V gene: TRBV18; CDR3 protein: CASSPLYSNQPQHF; CDR3 DNA: TGTGCCAGCTCACCACTCTATAGCAATCAGCCCCAGCATTTT
J gene: TRBJ1-1; D gene: TRBD1; clone size: -; V gene: TRBV27; CDR3 protein: CASSRDRGDTEAFF; CDR3 DNA: TGTGCCAGCAGCCGGGACAGGGGAGACACTGAAGCTTTCTTT
J gene: TRBJ1-2; D gene: -; clone size: -; V gene: TRBV6-5; CDR3 protein: CASSYIPVDGYTF; CDR3 DNA: TGTGCCAGCAGTTACATCCCAGTTGATGGCTACACCTTC
J gene: TRBJ2-1; D gene: TRBD2; clone size: once; V gene: TRBV12-3/TRBV12-4; CDR3 protein: CASSLTSGGDNEQFF; CDR3 DNA: TGTGCCAGCAGCCTGACTAGCGGGGGAGACAATGAGCAGTTCTTC
J gene: TRBJ2-6; D gene: -; clone size: once; V gene: TRBV11-2; CDR3 protein: CASSLEIRGSGANVLTF; CDR3 DNA: TGTGCCAGCAGCTTAGAAATAAGGGGCTCTGGGGCCAACGTCCTGACTTTC
J gene: TRBJ2-3; D gene: -; clone size: few; V gene: TRBV11-2; CDR3 protein: CASSLDPLTDTQYF; CDR3 DNA: TGTGCCAGCAGCTTAGACCCCTTGACAGATACGCAGTATTTT
J gene: TRBJ1-1; D gene: -; clone size: -; V gene: TRBV29-1; CDR3 protein: CSVDRQGITEAFF; CDR3 DNA: TGCAGCGTTGACCGCCAGGGGATAACTGAAGCTTTCTTT
J gene: TRBJ1-2; D gene: -; clone size: -; V gene: TRBV5-1; CDR3 protein: CASSLVIDGYGYTF; CDR3 DNA: TGCGCCAGCAGCTTGGTCATAGACGGATATGGCTACACCTTC
J gene: TRBJ2-3; D gene: -; clone size: -; V gene: TRBV5-7; CDR3 protein: CASSSTSGGRVDTQYF; CDR3 DNA: TGTGCCAGCAGTTCAACCTCGGGTGGACGGGTTGATACGCAGTATTTT
J gene: TRBJ2-5; D gene: -; clone size: -; V gene: TRBV29-1; CDR3 protein: CSVGSDFGETQYF; CDR3 DNA: TGCAGCGTTGGTTCGGATTTTGGAGAGACCCAGTACTTC
J gene: TRBJ1-1; D gene: -; clone size: -; V gene: TRBV12-3/TRBV12-4; CDR3 protein: CASSFWGTMNTEAFF; CDR3 DNA: TGTGCCAGCAGTTTCTGGGGGACCATGAACACTGAAGCTTTCTTT
J gene: TRBJ1-6; D gene: -; clone size: -; V gene: TRBV9; CDR3 protein: CASSVGDLGASPLHF; CDR3 DNA: TGTGCCAGCAGCGTGGGGGACCTTGGGGCTTCACCCCTCCACTTT
J gene: TRBJ2-1; D gene: TRBD1; clone size: -; V gene: TRBV25-1; CDR3 protein: CASSRDSKHNEQFF; CDR3 DNA: TGTGCCAGCTCCCGGGACAGTAAACACAATGAGCAGTTCTTC
J gene: TRBJ2-1; D gene: TRBD2; clone size: -; V gene: TRBV9; CDR3 protein: CASSVAPSGGAIAYNEQFF; CDR3 DNA: TGTGCCAGCAGCGTAGCCCCCAGCGGGGGGGCCATCGCCTACAATGAGCAGTTCTTC
J gene: TRBJ1-5; D gene: -; clone size: -; V gene: TRBV20-1; CDR3 protein: CSASDHQPQHF; CDR3 DNA: TGCAGTGCTAGCGACCATCAGCCCCAGCATTTT
J gene: TRBJ2-3; D gene: TRBD2; clone size: -; V gene: TRBV3-1; CDR3 protein: CASSQDRGGWADTQYF; CDR3 DNA: TGTGCCAGCAGCCAAGATCGGGGGGGCTGGGCAGATACGCAGTATTTT
J gene: TRBJ2-1; D gene: TRBD2; clone size: few; V gene: TRBV10-3; CDR3 protein: CAISTGTSGYNEQFF; CDR3 DNA: TGTGCCATCAGTACCGGGACTAGCGGTTACAATGAGCAGTTCTTC
J gene: TRBJ2-5; D gene: -; clone size: -; V gene: TRBV30; CDR3 protein: CAWKKGWGEETQYF; CDR3 DNA: TGTGCCTGGAAAAAGGGCTGGGGAGAGGAGACCCAGTACTTC